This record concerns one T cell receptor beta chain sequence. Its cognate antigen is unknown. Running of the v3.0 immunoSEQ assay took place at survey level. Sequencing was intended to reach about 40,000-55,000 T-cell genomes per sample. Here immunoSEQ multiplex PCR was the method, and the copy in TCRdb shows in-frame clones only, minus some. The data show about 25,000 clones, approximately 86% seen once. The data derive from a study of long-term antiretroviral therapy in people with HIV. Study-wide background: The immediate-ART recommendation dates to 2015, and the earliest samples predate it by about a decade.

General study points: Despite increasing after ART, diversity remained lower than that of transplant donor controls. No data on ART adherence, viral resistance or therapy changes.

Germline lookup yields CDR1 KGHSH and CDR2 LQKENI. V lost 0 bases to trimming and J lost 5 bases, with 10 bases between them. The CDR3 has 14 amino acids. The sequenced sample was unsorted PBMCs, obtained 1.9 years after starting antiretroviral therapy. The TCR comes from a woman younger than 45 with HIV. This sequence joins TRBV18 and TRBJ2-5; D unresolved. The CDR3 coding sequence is TGTGCCAGCTCACCACCCACAGTCCGGGAGACCCAGTACTTC. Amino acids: CASSPPTVRETQYF.